A selection of T cell receptor beta chains follows, all from one sample in a study of T cells after yellow fever vaccination. One entry per CDR3 protein, called by TCRdb with MiXCR from the 5' RACE reads. The sample gives around 500,000 distinct CDR3 sequences, 20% to 25% of which show up once; about a sixth is in the top ten. Sequences were derived from PBMCs, sampled more than 20 days after the first yellow fever vaccination. The receptors were gathered from a man aged 18-30 years who received the YFV17D yellow fever vaccine. Each CDR3 is given without its conserved first and last residue.

V	J	CDR3
TRBV6-2/TRBV6-3	TRBJ1-1	ASSFPALGFTEAF
TRBV7-9	TRBJ2-4	ASSAVEGNIQY
TRBV7-3	TRBJ2-1	ASSALSGNNEQF
TRBV29-1	TRBJ1-1	SVEMWTEAF
TRBV12-3/TRBV12-4	TRBJ2-7	ASSSDRGRSY
TRBV4-2	TRBJ2-5	ASSQELAGGVEETQY
TRBV4-3	TRBJ1-1	ASSQDPGLSGGTEAF
TRBV6-5	TRBJ2-3	ATLLGDTQY
TRBV7-9	TRBJ2-1	ASSLGGEQF
TRBV5-1	TRBJ2-5	ASSSPGGRETQY
TRBV5-6	TRBJ2-5	ASSLALGTQY
TRBV4-3	TRBJ2-2	ASSPPGTNTGELF
TRBV6-5	TRBJ2-1	ASSYSIIAGGGGNEQF
TRBV29-1	TRBJ2-2	SGTAYDTGELF
TRBV11-2	TRBJ1-2	ASTTPVWGGGDSSNYGYT
TRBV5-6	TRBJ1-5	ASSRDGAVWPQH
TRBV5-1	TRBJ2-7	ASSSGTVGSPGSEQY
TRBV20-1	TRBJ2-1	SARVGLARNEQF
TRBV6-5	TRBJ2-5	ASSYLRRWGGETQY
TRBV12-3/TRBV12-4	TRBJ2-7	ASSFGGQPYEQY
TRBV24-1	TRBJ2-5	ATSDPGLGETQY
TRBV21-1	TRBJ2-7	ASTFLKGAEEQY
TRBV20-1	TRBJ1-2	SASIQTNYGYT
TRBV6-2/TRBV6-3	TRBJ2-2	ASSPEVANTGELF
TRBV12-3/TRBV12-4	TRBJ2-5	ASRPNSGTYWETQY
TRBV7-2	TRBJ1-3	ASSLALGGDTIY
TRBV2	TRBJ1-6	ARRQGRETLNSPLH